This entry features one TCR beta chain sequence. The CDR3 contains 14 residues. The V end lost 0 bases, the J end lost 3 bases, and 4 bases lay between the germline ends. Germline V gene lookup returns CDR1 SGHRS and CDR2 YFSETQ. This entry comes from a study of blood T cell repertoires in COVID-19. Background on the study: There were acute and convalescent COVID-19 samples, and they came from the United States, Italy and Spain. In each case, the material was cDNA or gDNA derived from T cells, B-cell-depleted T cells, or PBMCs.

Under the authors' procedure: Amplification of reference gene primers provided the estimated nucleated cell counts. Sequenced by immunoSEQ multiplex PCR; TCRdb stores in-frame clones only, minus some. V and J calls and clone size are copied from that table; D and trimming were computed from the DNA. Here the sample spans roughly 20,000 clones, 70% to 90% being singletons. The sequenced material came from peripheral blood. The clonotype was recovered from a human donor in a cohort sampled during active COVID-19. The rearrangement links TRBV5-1 to TRBJ1-6; no definite D call. The CDR3 bases are TGCGCCAGCAGCTTGGCCGGCTATAATTCACCCCTCCACTTT. Its protein product is CASSLAGYNSPLHF.